This is a list of T cell receptor beta chains from one sample in a study of OX40 agonist ivuxolimab in advanced cancers. Profiled with immunoSEQ multiplex PCR; TCRdb holds only in-frame clones, not every one. The top ten clones hold roughly 13% of a sample with 9,500 to 12,000 clones, approximately 87% of them seen once. The sequences come from CD4+ or CD8+ T cells sorted from blood, collected in a trial of the OX40 agonist ivuxolimab. These receptors all come from an adult with an advanced solid tumor such as melanoma, head and neck, liver or kidney cancer. Both conserved end residues are part of each CDR3. Each record gives: CDR3 DNA, CDR3 protein, J gene, D gene, V gene, clone size. A D gene is named only where the DNA matches it firmly. A clone size is listed for some rows: how often the clone was seen (once, few, many), or a class if it is expanded.

cdr3_nt: TGTGCCAGCAGCCTACCGGGACAGAACTATTCACCCCTCCACTTT
cdr3_aa: CASSLPGQNYSPLHF
j_call: TRBJ1-6
d_call: TRBD1
v_call: TRBV9
clone_size: NA

cdr3_nt: TGTGCCAGCAGGCCGGGACAGGGTTCCGAGCAGTACTTC
cdr3_aa: CASRPGQGSEQYF
j_call: TRBJ2-7
d_call: TRBD1
v_call: TRBV5-4
clone_size: once

cdr3_nt: TGTGCCAGCAGTTTACAATTTGCAGGGATTAACTATGGCTACACCTTC
cdr3_aa: CASSLQFAGINYGYTF
j_call: TRBJ1-2
d_call: NA
v_call: TRBV27
clone_size: NA

cdr3_nt: TGTGCCAGTAGAAGGGGGTTCAATGAGCAGTTCTTC
cdr3_aa: CASRRGFNEQFF
j_call: TRBJ2-1
d_call: NA
v_call: TRBV19
clone_size: NA

cdr3_nt: TGTGCCAGCAGCTTGGTCCCTAGCGGGGGGCCAGCGGTCTACGAGCAGTACTTC
cdr3_aa: CASSLVPSGGPAVYEQYF
j_call: TRBJ2-7
d_call: TRBD2
v_call: TRBV5-5
clone_size: NA

cdr3_nt: TGTGCCAGTAGTATATGGGACAGCTACAATGAGCAGTTCTTC
cdr3_aa: CASSIWDSYNEQFF
j_call: TRBJ2-1
d_call: TRBD1
v_call: TRBV19
clone_size: NA

cdr3_nt: TGCGCCAGCAGCCAAGATTTCTGGCAGTTAAATAGCAATCAGCCCCAGCATTTT
cdr3_aa: CASSQDFWQLNSNQPQHF
j_call: TRBJ1-5
d_call: NA
v_call: TRBV4-1
clone_size: NA

cdr3_nt: TGCGCCAGCAGCCCCGTCGCGCCTAACTATGGCTACACCTTC
cdr3_aa: CASSPVAPNYGYTF
j_call: TRBJ1-2
d_call: NA
v_call: TRBV4-1
clone_size: NA

cdr3_nt: TGTGCCAGCAGTGAAGCTCAAGGCCTGCACACTGAAGCTTTCTTT
cdr3_aa: CASSEAQGLHTEAFF
j_call: TRBJ1-1
d_call: NA
v_call: TRBV2
clone_size: NA

cdr3_nt: TGTGCCAGCAGCCCGTTCGGGGGTGGTGAAGAGACCCAGTACTTC
cdr3_aa: CASSPFGGGEETQYF
j_call: TRBJ2-5
d_call: NA
v_call: TRBV7-6
clone_size: NA

cdr3_nt: TGTGCCAGCAGTTTATTCTGGACTTTCAATGAGCAGTTCTTC
cdr3_aa: CASSLFWTFNEQFF
j_call: TRBJ2-1
d_call: NA
v_call: TRBV27
clone_size: NA

cdr3_nt: TGTGCCAGCAGCTGGGGCGCTAATGAAAAACTGTTTTTT
cdr3_aa: CASSWGANEKLFF
j_call: TRBJ1-4
d_call: NA
v_call: TRBV7-8
clone_size: NA

cdr3_nt: TGTGCCAGCAGTGAAGCGCGGCATAGGCTATCCGATGAGCAGTTCTTC
cdr3_aa: CASSEARHRLSDEQFF
j_call: TRBJ2-1
d_call: NA
v_call: TRBV6-1
clone_size: once

cdr3_nt: TGTGCCAGCAGCCAGGACCCTACAGGGTTGGGGGAGCAGTACTTC
cdr3_aa: CASSQDPTGLGEQYF
j_call: TRBJ2-7
d_call: NA
v_call: TRBV4-2
clone_size: few

cdr3_nt: TGCGCCAGCAGCGGACTAGCGGGGGGGAGCACAGATACGCAGTATTTT
cdr3_aa: CASSGLAGGSTDTQYF
j_call: TRBJ2-3
d_call: TRBD2
v_call: TRBV5-1
clone_size: NA

cdr3_nt: TGCGCCAGCAGCCCCCAATCCGGGACGCTCTACGAGCAGTACTTC
cdr3_aa: CASSPQSGTLYEQYF
j_call: TRBJ2-7
d_call: NA
v_call: TRBV4-1
clone_size: once

cdr3_nt: TGTGCCAGCAGCCCCCCCACTACCGGGGGGGACCAGCCCCAGCATTTT
cdr3_aa: CASSPPTTGGDQPQHF
j_call: TRBJ1-5
d_call: NA
v_call: TRBV7-9
clone_size: NA

cdr3_nt: TGTGCCAGTACCCCGGGACAGGGGTACTATGGCTACACCTTC
cdr3_aa: CASTPGQGYYGYTF
j_call: TRBJ1-2
d_call: TRBD1
v_call: TRBV19
clone_size: once

cdr3_nt: TGTGCCAGCAGCGCAGAGGACAGGATCAACCTGGCGGGACCTGAAGCTTTCTTT
cdr3_aa: CASSAEDRINLAGPEAFF
j_call: TRBJ1-1
d_call: TRBD1
v_call: TRBV9
clone_size: NA

cdr3_nt: TGTGCCAGTAGTATAATTGGATCGTACGAGCAGTACTTC
cdr3_aa: CASSIIGSYEQYF
j_call: TRBJ2-7
d_call: NA
v_call: TRBV19
clone_size: NA

cdr3_nt: TGTGCCAGCCTACTCGACAGGGAGGGGACAGATACGCAGTATTTT
cdr3_aa: CASLLDREGTDTQYF
j_call: TRBJ2-3
d_call: NA
v_call: TRBV2
clone_size: NA

cdr3_nt: TGTGCCAGCAGCATGGGACAGGGGGCCGATGAGCAGTTCTTC
cdr3_aa: CASSMGQGADEQFF
j_call: TRBJ2-1
d_call: TRBD1
v_call: TRBV7-9
clone_size: NA

cdr3_nt: TGTGCCATCAGTGAGTCCGCAGGGACTAACTATGGCTACACCTTC
cdr3_aa: CAISESAGTNYGYTF
j_call: TRBJ1-2
d_call: NA
v_call: TRBV10-3
clone_size: NA

cdr3_nt: TGTGCCAGCAGCCAGTCCCCTCTCTCCTACGAGCAGTACTTC
cdr3_aa: CASSQSPLSYEQYF
j_call: TRBJ2-7
d_call: NA
v_call: TRBV16
clone_size: NA

cdr3_nt: TGCGCCTCCGAGAGTGAATTGTCCAATGAGCAGTTCTTC
cdr3_aa: CASESELSNEQFF
j_call: TRBJ2-1
d_call: NA
v_call: TRBV9
clone_size: NA

cdr3_nt: TGTGCCAGCAGTTTATCGATACCGGGGGCAGGTTGGGGCTACACCTTC
cdr3_aa: CASSLSIPGAGWGYTF
j_call: TRBJ1-2
d_call: NA
v_call: TRBV27
clone_size: NA

cdr3_nt: TGCGCCAGCAGCTGGCCTACAGGGGGTTCCGTCTACGAGCAGTACTTC
cdr3_aa: CASSWPTGGSVYEQYF
j_call: TRBJ2-7
d_call: TRBD1
v_call: TRBV5-1
clone_size: NA

cdr3_nt: TGTGCCAGCAGCCATCCCGGACATACAGCCTATGGCTACACCTTC
cdr3_aa: CASSHPGHTAYGYTF
j_call: TRBJ1-2
d_call: NA
v_call: TRBV11-2
clone_size: NA

cdr3_nt: TGTGCCAGCAGTGAATTAGGCGGGGGGTATCAGCCCCAGCATTTT
cdr3_aa: CASSELGGGYQPQHF
j_call: TRBJ1-5
d_call: NA
v_call: TRBV6-1
clone_size: NA

cdr3_nt: TGCAGCGTTGACACCGGGTACTCTGAAGCTTTCTTT
cdr3_aa: CSVDTGYSEAFF
j_call: TRBJ1-1
d_call: NA
v_call: TRBV29-1
clone_size: NA

cdr3_nt: TGTGCCAGCAGCTCCGGGACAGGGAAGACCTACGAGCAGTACTTC
cdr3_aa: CASSSGTGKTYEQYF
j_call: TRBJ2-7
d_call: TRBD1
v_call: TRBV9
clone_size: NA

cdr3_nt: TGCGCCAGCAGCTGGACCACCGGGACAGGGATCGAGCAGTACTTC
cdr3_aa: CASSWTTGTGIEQYF
j_call: TRBJ2-7
d_call: TRBD1
v_call: TRBV5-1
clone_size: NA

cdr3_nt: TGTGCCAGCAGTGTAGGGGATTGGGAAGCTTTCTTT
cdr3_aa: CASSVGDWEAFF
j_call: TRBJ1-1
d_call: NA
v_call: TRBV25-1
clone_size: few

cdr3_nt: TGTGCCAGCGGGAGAAAAAGCAATCAGCCCCAGCATTTT
cdr3_aa: CASGRKSNQPQHF
j_call: TRBJ1-5
d_call: NA
v_call: TRBV2
clone_size: few

cdr3_nt: TGCGCCAGCAGTCCCTCGATGAACACTGAAGCTTTCTTT
cdr3_aa: CASSPSMNTEAFF
j_call: TRBJ1-1
d_call: NA
v_call: TRBV10-1
clone_size: NA

cdr3_nt: TGTGCCAGCAGCCAATACGCAGGGGGCGGGTATGGCTACACCTTC
cdr3_aa: CASSQYAGGGYGYTF
j_call: TRBJ1-2
d_call: TRBD1
v_call: TRBV14
clone_size: NA

cdr3_nt: TGTGCCAGCAGTTCCAACATAAACTATGGCTACACCTTC
cdr3_aa: CASSSNINYGYTF
j_call: TRBJ1-2
d_call: NA
v_call: TRBV6-1
clone_size: NA

cdr3_nt: TGCGCCAGCAGCACTGGCGTCGGACAGGGGGCGGAAAAACTGTTTTTT
cdr3_aa: CASSTGVGQGAEKLFF
j_call: TRBJ1-4
d_call: TRBD1
v_call: TRBV5-1
clone_size: once

cdr3_nt: TGCGCCAGCAGCTTGGAAAGGATTCAAGAGACCCAGTACTTC
cdr3_aa: CASSLERIQETQYF
j_call: TRBJ2-5
d_call: NA
v_call: TRBV5-1
clone_size: once

cdr3_nt: TGCGCCAGCAGCCAAGATACCACGGGATCCTCCTACGAGCAGTACTTC
cdr3_aa: CASSQDTTGSSYEQYF
j_call: TRBJ2-7
d_call: NA
v_call: TRBV4-1
clone_size: NA

cdr3_nt: TGTGCCAGCAGCTTAGATCACCTCGGGACACAGCAGTTCTTC
cdr3_aa: CASSLDHLGTQQFF
j_call: TRBJ2-1
d_call: NA
v_call: TRBV11-3
clone_size: once

cdr3_nt: TGCGCCAGCAGCCTTAGCGGGGGGACCAACACCGGGGAGCTGTTTTTT
cdr3_aa: CASSLSGGTNTGELFF
j_call: TRBJ2-2
d_call: TRBD2
v_call: TRBV4-1
clone_size: NA

cdr3_nt: TGTGCCAGCAGCTTACCGAGTTACGGATCCTACAATGAGCAGTTCTTC
cdr3_aa: CASSLPSYGSYNEQFF
j_call: TRBJ2-1
d_call: NA
v_call: TRBV7-2
clone_size: NA

cdr3_nt: TGTGCCAGCTCACCTGAAACAGGGGGTAGCTACGAGCAGTACTTC
cdr3_aa: CASSPETGGSYEQYF
j_call: TRBJ2-7
d_call: TRBD1
v_call: TRBV18
clone_size: NA

cdr3_nt: TGTGCCAGCAGCTTGATTATGGCAAACTATGGCTACACCTTC
cdr3_aa: CASSLIMANYGYTF
j_call: TRBJ1-2
d_call: NA
v_call: TRBV5-4
clone_size: NA

cdr3_nt: TGTGCCAGCAGTGAGGTCAGGGCGGAGGAGCTGTTTTTT
cdr3_aa: CASSEVRAEELFF
j_call: TRBJ2-2
d_call: NA
v_call: TRBV2
clone_size: NA

cdr3_nt: TGTGCCAGCAGCTTAAAGTCGCTAGCGGGGGGGCCGGAATCAGATACGCAGTATTTT
cdr3_aa: CASSLKSLAGGPESDTQYF
j_call: TRBJ2-3
d_call: TRBD2
v_call: TRBV7-6
clone_size: NA

cdr3_nt: TGTGCCAGCGTGGGACACCTAACCCTCGAGAGAAACACCATATATTTT
cdr3_aa: CASVGHLTLERNTIYF
j_call: TRBJ1-3
d_call: NA
v_call: TRBV6-6
clone_size: NA

cdr3_nt: TGTGCCAGCCGCCCATTCTCGGGGGGAGAGACCCAGTACTTC
cdr3_aa: CASRPFSGGETQYF
j_call: TRBJ2-5
d_call: TRBD2
v_call: TRBV11-2
clone_size: once

cdr3_nt: TGCGCCAGCAGCCAAGAGCAGGGTCTGAGCAATCAGCCCCAGCATTTT
cdr3_aa: CASSQEQGLSNQPQHF
j_call: TRBJ1-5
d_call: NA
v_call: TRBV4-1
clone_size: NA

cdr3_nt: TGCAGCGTTCATTTAAAGGCCGGGGAGCTGTTTTTT
cdr3_aa: CSVHLKAGELFF
j_call: TRBJ2-2
d_call: NA
v_call: TRBV29-1
clone_size: NA

cdr3_nt: TGTGCCAGCTGTCAGGGGGCGACGATGTACAATGAGCAGTTCTTC
cdr3_aa: CASCQGATMYNEQFF
j_call: TRBJ2-1
d_call: TRBD1
v_call: TRBV5-6
clone_size: NA

cdr3_nt: TGTGCCAGCAGTTACTTCTCAGACCAAGAGACCCAGTACTTC
cdr3_aa: CASSYFSDQETQYF
j_call: TRBJ2-5
d_call: NA
v_call: TRBV6-5
clone_size: NA

cdr3_nt: TGTGCCAGCAGCGAGGGACAGGGGGTTACCGAGCAGTACTTC
cdr3_aa: CASSEGQGVTEQYF
j_call: TRBJ2-7
d_call: TRBD1
v_call: TRBV6-6
clone_size: few

cdr3_nt: TGTACCAGCAGAGGACACCCTGGGACCTACGAGCAGTACTTC
cdr3_aa: CTSRGHPGTYEQYF
j_call: TRBJ2-7
d_call: NA
v_call: TRBV5-4
clone_size: NA

cdr3_nt: TGTGCCAGCAGCTCCACGGACACAGGGGACCTCACAGATACGCAGTATTTT
cdr3_aa: CASSSTDTGDLTDTQYF
j_call: TRBJ2-3
d_call: TRBD1
v_call: TRBV7-6
clone_size: NA

cdr3_nt: TGCAGCGTCTTCTCTTGGGCGGGGGAAGAGACCCAGTACTTC
cdr3_aa: CSVFSWAGEETQYF
j_call: TRBJ2-5
d_call: TRBD2
v_call: TRBV29-1
clone_size: NA